Below, 22 T cell receptor beta chains from the same sample are listed, as sequenced in a study of OX40 agonist ivuxolimab in advanced cancers. Assay: immunoSEQ multiplex PCR; the TCRdb copy retains only in-frame clones and omits some. This table holds 75,000 to 95,000 clones, roughly 87% found once. Sequenced material: CD4+ or CD8+ T cells sorted from blood, taken in a trial of the OX40 agonist ivuxolimab. Source of these receptors: an adult with an advanced solid tumor such as melanoma, head and neck, liver or kidney cancer.

This chain links TRBV5-1 with TRBJ2-5; the D gene could be TRBD1 or TRBD2 (5 bases each). Trimming removed 7 bases at V and 4 bases at J, with 11 bases between. CDR1 and CDR2 from the germline V gene are SGHRS and YFSETQ. CDR3 length: 12 residues. The DNA for the CDR3 is TGCGCCAGCCGCTATGGGGGAGAGACCCAGTACTTC. This translates into CASRYGGETQYF. The complete variable domain, with remaining parts taken from reference TRBV5-1 and TRBJ2-5, reads KAGVTQTPRYLIKTRGQQVTLSCSPISGHRSVSWYQQTPGQGLQFLFEYFSETQRNKGNFPGRFSGRQFSNSRSEMNVSTLELGDSALYLCASRYGGETQYFGPGTRLLVL.

The genes are TRBV6-6 and TRBJ2-3; D might be TRBD2 (6 bases). The CDR3 runs to 14 residues. Germline values: CDR1 MNHNY, CDR2 SVGAGI (reference sequence). V dropped 7 bases and J dropped 2 bases, with 13 bases sitting between them. The CDR3 bases are TGTGCCAGCAAGGGCGGGGCGACCACAGATACGCAGTATTTT. Its protein product is CASKGGATTDTQYF.

The chain is built from TRBV6-6 and TRBJ2-7; no reliable D call. V lost 5 bases to trimming and J lost 0 bases, with 11 bases between them. The CDR3 totals 14 residues. Germline V CDR1 and CDR2: MNHNY, SVGAGI (reference sequence). Here the CDR3 reads CASSKDLYSYEQYF. The CDR3 DNA reads as TGTGCCAGCAGTAAAGACTTATACTCCTACGAGCAGTACTTC.

The count of this clone is one. V and J are TRBV5-1 and TRBJ2-2; 7 bases align to TRBD1. Germline V lookup: CDR1 SGHRS, CDR2 YFSETQ. This CDR3 has 18 residues. V lost 4 bases to trimming and J lost 0 bases; unmatched junction nucleotides: 12. CDR3 DNA: TGCGCCAGCAGCCCCCTCGGGACAGCCATTTCGAACACCGGGGAGCTGTTTTTT. Translation gives CASSPLGTAISNTGELFF.

This sequence joins TRBV30 and TRBJ1-4, with D possibly TRBD1 on 5 matching bases. The germline V and J ends were trimmed by 0 bases and 8 bases, with 16 bases remaining between them. The germline V gene encodes CDR1 GTSNPN and CDR2 SVGIG (reference sequence). This CDR3 region has 15 residues. The CDR3 nucleotides are TGTGCCTGGAGTGTACCGTGGGGGGGGTCCGAAAAACTGTTTTTT. Translated, it gives CAWSVPWGGSEKLFF.

V gene TRBV5-1 combines with J gene TRBJ2-1, with 9 bases identical to TRBD2. Germline assignment: CDR1 SGHRS and CDR2 YFSETQ. V shed 5 bases, J shed 15 bases, and the junction held 6 bases outside the gene matches. The CDR3 has 11 amino acids. The CDR3 loop reads CASSSAGGAFF. The CDR3 DNA follows: TGCGCCAGCAGTTCAGCGGGAGGTGCGTTCTTC.

V gene TRBV29-1 combines with J gene TRBJ2-3, with 9 bases aligning to TRBD2. This CDR3 has 15 amino acids. The germline V gene has CDR1 SQVTM and CDR2 ANQGSEA. With 4 bases clipped from V and 5 bases from J, the junction kept 10 bases outside the gene matches. The CDR3 loop is CSVVVVAGELDTQYF. The CDR3 region has the DNA TGCAGCGTTGTGGTAGTAGCGGGAGAATTAGATACGCAGTATTTT.

This chain uses TRBV5-1 with TRBJ1-1, with TRBD1 matching over 9 bases. Germline V lookup: CDR1 SGHRS, CDR2 YFSETQ. The CDR3 has 17 amino acids. V lost 0 bases to trimming and J lost 1 base; unmatched junction nucleotides: 7. CDR3 DNA: TGCGCCAGCAGCTTGGCCCCCGGGACAGGGCAGAACACTGAAGCTTTCTTT. Translation gives CASSLAPGTGQNTEAFF.

The CDR3 spells CASSFIAGDDEQFF. The CDR3 DNA is TGTGCCAGCAGCTTTATAGCGGGAGACGATGAGCAGTTCTTC. The rearrangement uses TRBV7-3 and TRBJ2-1, with 9 bases fitting TRBD2. This CDR3 has 14 residues. The V gene's germline CDR1 is SGHTA and CDR2 FQGTGA. V trimming: 3 bases; J trimming: 8 bases; junction bases outside the gene matches: 5.

The chain has TRBV5-5 and TRBJ2-7; tentatively, D is TRBD1 (6 bases). The germline gives CDR1 SGHKS, CDR2 YYEKEE (reference sequence). V was trimmed by 4 bases and J by 4 bases, leaving 18 bases between them. CDR3 length: 15 residues. CDR3 residues: CASSNDGRGTYEQYF. Written as DNA, the CDR3 is TGTGCCAGCAGCAACGACGGCAGGGGAACATACGAGCAGTACTTC.

This sequence joins TRBV5-6 and TRBJ1-1, with a possible D match to TRBD1 (6 bases). The germline V gene has CDR1 SGHDT and CDR2 YYEEEE. Trimming pared 1 base from V and 3 bases from J, leaving 16 bases between. The CDR3 consists of 16 residues. CDR3 region: CASSLSRQVEYTEAFF. The CDR3 bases are TGTGCCAGCAGCTTGTCCCGACAGGTGGAATACACTGAAGCTTTCTTT.

The genes are TRBV7-2 and TRBJ2-5; unclear D gene. Germline V gives CDR1 SGHTA, CDR2 FQGNSA. V was shortened by 3 bases and J by 5 bases, with 4 bases between the two germline ends. The CDR3 sequence is 11 residues long. As DNA, the CDR3 is TGTGCCAGCAGCTTCGGTGAGACCCAGTACTTC. Its protein is CASSFGETQYF.

J is TRBJ1-4 and V is TRBV19; no clear D gene. V was pared by 5 bases and J by 0 bases, with 10 bases between. The length of the CDR3 is 15 residues. CDR1 is LNHDA and CDR2 is SQIVND in the germline V gene (reference sequence). The CDR3 DNA sequence: TGTGCCAGTAGTGCCCGGACCGCAACTAATGAAAAACTGTTTTTT. It is translated as CASSARTATNEKLFF. Full variable domain (missing parts from reference TRBV19 and TRBJ1-4): DGGITQSPKYLFRKEGQNVTLSCEQNLNHDAMYWYRQDPGQGLRLIYYSQIVNDFQKGDIAEGYSVSREKKESFPLTVTSAQKNPTAFYLCASSARTATNEKLFFGSGTQLSVL.

The V call is TRBV6-5, the J call TRBJ1-1, with D perhaps TRBD1 (5 bases). The V end was cut by 2 bases, the J end by 7 bases, with 11 bases between. CDR3 length: 13 amino acids. Germline CDR1 reads MNHEY; CDR2 reads SVGAGI. The CDR3 protein is CASSYPGRIEAFF. The CDR3 DNA follows: TGTGCCAGCAGTTACCCGGGACGGATTGAAGCTTTCTTT.

The chain combines TRBV11-2 with TRBJ1-1; TRBD1 matches 7 bases. CDR1 and CDR2 from the germline V gene are SGHAT and FQNNGV. V gave up 0 bases and J gave up 4 bases; unmatched junction bases: 5. This CDR3 has 15 residues. For the CDR3, the DNA is TGTGCCAGCAGCTTAGAGCCGGGACAGCCCACTGAAGCTTTCTTT. Protein sequence: CASSLEPGQPTEAFF.

The J gene is TRBJ2-7, the V gene TRBV29-1; the D is unclear. V lost 7 bases, J lost 3 bases, and 7 bases lay in between. This CDR3 comprises 10 residues. The germline V gene encodes CDR1 SQVTM and CDR2 ANQGSEA. The CDR3 nucleotides read TGCAGCGCTGCTAACTACGAGCAGTACTTC. It codes for CSAANYEQYF.

V and J are TRBV11-2 and TRBJ2-7; maybe TRBD2 (5 bases). The germline V gene encodes CDR1 SGHAT and CDR2 FQNNGV. The CDR3 covers 15 residues. V lost 5 bases and J 7 bases, leaving 21 bases between the germline ends. The CDR3 sequence is CASSLRGNLSWEQYF. The CDR3 DNA reads as TGTGCCAGCAGCCTGAGAGGGAATCTGTCGTGGGAGCAGTACTTC.

V is TRBV7-4 and J is TRBJ1-4; D is uncertain. This CDR3 has 17 residues. The V gene lost 2 bases and the J gene lost 0 bases, with 13 bases spanning the gap. The V gene's germline CDR1 is SGHVT and CDR2 SQSDAQ. The CDR3 DNA follows: TGTGCCAGCAGCTTATCTACTCACATAGCAACTAATGAAAAACTGTTTTTT. The encoded protein is CASSLSTHIATNEKLFF.

This clone has only a few counts. The rearrangement uses TRBV30 and TRBJ2-7; no clear D gene. The germline V and J ends were trimmed by 1 base and 7 bases, with 14 bases remaining between them. Germline loops: CDR1 GTSNPN, CDR2 SVGIG (reference sequence). CDR3 size: 13 residues. The CDR3: CAWSGWDPGEQYF. CDR3 sequence (DNA): TGTGCCTGGAGTGGGTGGGATCCTGGGGAGCAGTACTTC.

The V call is TRBV4-2, the J call TRBJ2-1, with TRBD2 identical over 7 bases. Trimming took 4 bases from V and 0 from J; bases not matched to a gene: 3. The CDR3 loop spans 15 amino acids. The germline V gene encodes CDR1 LGHNA and CDR2 YNFKEQ. The CDR3 region has the DNA TGTGCCAGCAGCCCCGGGGGGAGCTCCTACAATGAGCAGTTCTTC. It specifies CASSPGGSSYNEQFF.

The chain carries TRBV5-1 and TRBJ2-7, with a possible D match to TRBD2 (6 bases). This CDR3 comprises 17 residues. The ends were cut back, 3 bases at V and 6 bases at J, with 25 bases in the middle. In germline, CDR1 is SGHRS, CDR2 YFSETQ. CDR3 in amino acids: CASSSPMEGSSLSEQYF. CDR3 sequence (DNA): TGCGCCAGCAGCTCTCCTATGGAGGGGAGTAGCCTTTCCGAGCAGTACTTC.

The chain is built from TRBV6-5 and TRBJ2-1; 8 bases are shared with TRBD2. Germline CDR1 and CDR2: MNHEY and SVGAGI. The CDR3 length is 14 residues. V gave up 3 bases and J gave up 3 bases; unmatched junction bases: 1. The CDR3 bases are TGTGCCAGCAGTTATAGCGGGAACTACAATGAGCAGTTCTTC. Its translation: CASSYSGNYNEQFF.